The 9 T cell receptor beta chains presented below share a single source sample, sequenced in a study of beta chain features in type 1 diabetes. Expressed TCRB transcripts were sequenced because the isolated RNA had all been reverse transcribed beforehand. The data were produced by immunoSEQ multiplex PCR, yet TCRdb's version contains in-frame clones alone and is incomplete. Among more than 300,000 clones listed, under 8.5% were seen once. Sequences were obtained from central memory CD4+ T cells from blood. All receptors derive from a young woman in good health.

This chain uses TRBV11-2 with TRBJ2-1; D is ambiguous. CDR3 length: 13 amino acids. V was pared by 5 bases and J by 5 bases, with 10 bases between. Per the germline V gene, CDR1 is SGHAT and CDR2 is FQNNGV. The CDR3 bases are TGTGCCAGCAGCAACGTACTTAACAATGAGCAGTTCTTC. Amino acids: CASSNVLNNEQFF.

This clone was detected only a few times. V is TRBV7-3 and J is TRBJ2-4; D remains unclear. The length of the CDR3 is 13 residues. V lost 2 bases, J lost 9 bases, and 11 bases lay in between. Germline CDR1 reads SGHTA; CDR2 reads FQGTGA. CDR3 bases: TGTGCCAGCAGCTTAGTCCCGGTGGGCATTCAGTACTTC. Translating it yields CASSLVPVGIQYF.

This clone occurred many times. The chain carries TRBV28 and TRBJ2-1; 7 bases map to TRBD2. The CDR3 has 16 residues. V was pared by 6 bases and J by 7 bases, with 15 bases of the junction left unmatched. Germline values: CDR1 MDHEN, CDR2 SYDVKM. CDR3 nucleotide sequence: TGTGCCAGCAGAGGACTCGGGAAAAGCGGGACTAATGAGCAGTTCTTC. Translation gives CASRGLGKSGTNEQFF.

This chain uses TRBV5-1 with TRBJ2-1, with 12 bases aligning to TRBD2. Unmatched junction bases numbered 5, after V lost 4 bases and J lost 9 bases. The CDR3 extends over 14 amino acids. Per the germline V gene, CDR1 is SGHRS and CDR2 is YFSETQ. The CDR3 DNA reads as TGCGCCAGCAGCCCGACTAGCGGGAGCGTTGAGCAGTTCTTC. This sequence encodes CASSPTSGSVEQFF.

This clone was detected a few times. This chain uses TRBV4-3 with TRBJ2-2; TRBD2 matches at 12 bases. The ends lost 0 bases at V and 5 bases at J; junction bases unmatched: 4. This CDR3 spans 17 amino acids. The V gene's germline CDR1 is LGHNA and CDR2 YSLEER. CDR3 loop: CASSQDLTSGRTGELFF. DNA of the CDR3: TGCGCCAGCAGCCAAGATCTGACTAGCGGGAGAACCGGGGAGCTGTTTTTT.

This CDR3 is CASITQGMGNQPQHF. In DNA form, the CDR3 reads TGTGCCAGCATCACACAGGGAATGGGCAATCAGCCCCAGCATTTT. This chain uses TRBV28 with TRBJ1-5, with TRBD1 as a possible D gene (6 bases). The CDR3 contains 15 residues. The germline V and J ends were trimmed by 7 bases and 2 bases, with 15 bases remaining between them. The germline gives CDR1 MDHEN, CDR2 SYDVKM.

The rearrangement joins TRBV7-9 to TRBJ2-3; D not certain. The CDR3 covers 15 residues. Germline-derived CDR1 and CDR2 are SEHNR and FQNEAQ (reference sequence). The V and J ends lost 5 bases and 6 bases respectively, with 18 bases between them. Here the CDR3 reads CASSPGVGPFDTQYF. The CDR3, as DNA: TGTGCCAGCAGCCCCGGTGTAGGTCCATTCGATACGCAGTATTTT.

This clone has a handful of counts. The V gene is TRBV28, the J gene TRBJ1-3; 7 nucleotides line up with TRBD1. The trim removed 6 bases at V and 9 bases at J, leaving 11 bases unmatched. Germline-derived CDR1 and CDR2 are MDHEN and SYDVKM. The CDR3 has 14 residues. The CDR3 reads CASSQGQSLGTIYF. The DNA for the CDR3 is TGTGCCAGCAGCCAGGGACAGTCTCTGGGCACCATATATTTT.

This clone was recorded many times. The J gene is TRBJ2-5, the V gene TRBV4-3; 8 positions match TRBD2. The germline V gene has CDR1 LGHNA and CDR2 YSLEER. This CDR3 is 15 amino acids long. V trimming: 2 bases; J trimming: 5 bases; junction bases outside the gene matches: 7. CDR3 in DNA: TGCGCCAGCAGCCAACGGGCGGGAGGAGGGGAGACCCAGTACTTC. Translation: CASSQRAGGGETQYF.